This T cell receptor beta chain appears in the sequencing data of a study of memory B cells and T cells in multiple sclerosis. This clone was observed once. Its antigen is unknown. After stimulus-free culture, autoproliferating CFSE-dim and non-proliferating CFSE-high T cells were sequenced separately. Pooled replicate wells came from some 5x10^7 CFSE-labeled PBMCs cultured about seven days without stimulus. TCRdb's table, derived via immunoSEQ multiplex PCR, lists solely in-frame clones and lacks some. The sample has roughly 45,000 clones, over 75% seen once; the top ten hold about 1.1%. From germline, CDR1 is GTSNPN and CDR2 SVGIG (reference sequence). The CDR3 runs 14 residues. V lost 1 base to trimming and J lost 5 bases, with 13 bases between them.

Sample: PBMCs from blood kept in culture. The genes are TRBV30 and TRBJ2-3; D is possibly TRBD1 (5 bases). This sequence was found in a human donor with multiple sclerosis. The CDR3 region is CAWSAGRAGDTQYF. In DNA, the CDR3 is TGTGCCTGGAGTGCCGGCAGGGCAGGAGATACGCAGTATTTT.